The rows below give T cell receptor beta chains drawn from one sample of a study of patients and donors after allogeneic stem cell transplantation. TCRdb reprocessed the RT-PCR reads with MiXCR, giving one entry per CDR3 protein. The sample has roughly 960,000 distinct CDR3 sequences; about a sixth are singletons. Input material: blood, either unsorted or a sorted T cell fraction (not recorded which). These receptor sequences come from a human donor who was either an allogeneic HSCT recipient or a stem cell or donor lymphocyte infusion donor (not recorded which). It is not recorded whose cells these are; they may come from a transplant donor. CDR3s include the opening cysteine and the closing phenylalanine or tryptophan.

V,CDR3
TRBV5-1,CSSSLAKVTSGRAGNEQFF
TRBV12-3/TRBV12-4,CASSPGVRGNQPQHF
TRBV6-5,CASSYGQSDNSPLHF
TRBV12-3/TRBV12-4,CASTWGTSLFF
TRBV12-3/TRBV12-4,CASIKGLQDTEAFF
TRBV12-3/TRBV12-4,CASSLVVGDGGEAFF
TRBV20-1,CSASKGGLGTEAFF
TRBV24-1,CATHGDRGQGEQFF
TRBV12-3/TRBV12-4,CASRSIRGTDTQYF
TRBV12-3/TRBV12-4,CASSFGQGSSYEQYF
TRBV12-3/TRBV12-4,CASSLDRGHTDTQYF
TRBV25-1,CASSDPGPSTDTQYF
TRBV12-3/TRBV12-4,CASSPLAGARTDTQYF
TRBV7-2,CASSGGAGQETQYF
TRBV5-1,CASSFLRQPHSLFHGYTF
TRBV11-2,CASSFGTGLYNEQFF
TRBV2,CASKERRETQYF
TRBV25-1,CASSDPSRDEQFF
TRBV12-3/TRBV12-4,CASKAGHTSYEQYF
TRBV7-2,CASSPQQGFQNSPLHF
TRBV6-1,CASRKDRNHGYTF
TRBV9,CASSVGHSGRGDEQFF
TRBV7-2,CASSLGGQAYSNQPQHF
TRBV21-1,CASSKSASGNEQFF
TRBV20-1,CSASRSLYNEQFF
TRBV4-2,CASSQGKGGRGAGANVLTF
TRBV24-1,CATSDSALAYEQYF
TRBV11-2,CASSLVTGGPYEQYF
TRBV6-2/TRBV6-3,CASSYGLGSGGPQETQYF
TRBV5-8,CASSFGRAGRSTDTQYF
TRBV2,CASKLSPSNSPLHF
TRBV12-3/TRBV12-4,CASSQRLAGTRTDTQYF
TRBV6-5,CASSSPWEQYF
TRBV13,CASSLMLAGSMEQYF
TRBV5-1,CASSLGQGRTEAFF
TRBV4-1,CASSQDDSYYEQYF
TRBV3-1,CASSQEYGFRETQYF
TRBV6-1,CASIAFAGAGPQHF
TRBV7-3,CASSLQPVSGVWSEQFF
TRBV7-2,CASSHQTRGNEKLFF
TRBV29-1,CSVSRGYNSPLHF
TRBV20-1,CSAMGGGRAYETQYF
TRBV7-9,CASSHPWVPGYTF
TRBV29-1,CSGTFWTSGRTETQYF
TRBV20-1,CSARADREDTQYF
TRBV7-9,CASSFPPEKLFF
TRBV5-1,CASSLRDTNTEAFF
TRBV27,CASSSSSGGAYNEQFF
TRBV20-1,CSASRVRGNQPQHF
TRBV11-2,CASSLGATPSGNTIYF
TRBV24-1,CATSDLDRTEAFF
TRBV29-1,CSVCRANTEAFF
TRBV4-2,CASSQDSMRYEQYF
TRBV29-1,CSVEVTGGPEAFF
TRBV20-1,CSARSRDKNYGYTF